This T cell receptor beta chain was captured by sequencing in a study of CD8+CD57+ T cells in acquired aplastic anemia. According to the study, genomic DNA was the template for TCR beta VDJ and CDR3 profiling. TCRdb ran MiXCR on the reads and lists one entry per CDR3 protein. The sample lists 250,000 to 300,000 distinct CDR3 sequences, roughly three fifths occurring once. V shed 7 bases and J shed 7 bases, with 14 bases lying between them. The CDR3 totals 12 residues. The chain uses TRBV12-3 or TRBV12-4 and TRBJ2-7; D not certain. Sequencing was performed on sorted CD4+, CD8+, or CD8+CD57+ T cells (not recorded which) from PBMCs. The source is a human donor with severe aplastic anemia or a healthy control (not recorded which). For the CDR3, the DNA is TGTGCCAGCACTACCACGGCGAGGGAGCAGTACTTC. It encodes CASTTTAREQYF.